Listed below are T cell receptor beta chains from one sample, sequenced in a study of OX40 agonist ivuxolimab in advanced cancers. This table comes from immunoSEQ multiplex PCR, and its TCRdb copy is limited to in-frame clones, with some not included. This table holds approximately 99,000 clones, approximately 89% found once. The material was CD4+ or CD8+ T cells sorted from blood, obtained in a trial of the OX40 agonist ivuxolimab. These receptor sequences come from an adult with an advanced solid tumor such as melanoma, head and neck, liver or kidney cancer. Both conserved end residues are part of each CDR3. The order of the fields is CDR3 DNA, CDR3 protein, J gene, clone size, D gene, V gene. D genes are given only for firm matches. Clone size is not always given. Where it is, it says once, few, many or a class for expanded clones.

cdr3_nt: TGCGCCAGCAGCCAAGTCGGGGGGGCGGTGGGAGATACGCAGTATTTT
cdr3_aa: CASSQVGGAVGDTQYF
j_call: TRBJ2-3
clone_size: -
d_call: TRBD2
v_call: TRBV4-1

cdr3_nt: TGTGCCAGCTCACCTCCGAGCACAGATACGCAGTATTTT
cdr3_aa: CASSPPSTDTQYF
j_call: TRBJ2-3
clone_size: -
d_call: -
v_call: TRBV18

cdr3_nt: TGTGCCAGCAGTCATCCGGACTCGTCGGGGGCTTTCTTT
cdr3_aa: CASSHPDSSGAFF
j_call: TRBJ1-1
clone_size: -
d_call: -
v_call: TRBV6-5

cdr3_nt: TGTGCCAGTAGTATGTATAGGGCGATCCTCAACCAGCCCCAGCATTTT
cdr3_aa: CASSMYRAILNQPQHF
j_call: TRBJ1-5
clone_size: -
d_call: -
v_call: TRBV19

cdr3_nt: TGTGCCTGGGGGATAGGCTACGAGCAGTACTTC
cdr3_aa: CAWGIGYEQYF
j_call: TRBJ2-7
clone_size: -
d_call: -
v_call: TRBV30

cdr3_nt: TGTGCCAGCAGCTTAGGAGTGAGCTCCTACAATGAGCAGTTCTTC
cdr3_aa: CASSLGVSSYNEQFF
j_call: TRBJ2-1
clone_size: -
d_call: -
v_call: TRBV7-2

cdr3_nt: TGTGCCATCAGTGAGTCGGGACAGCCGGGGGACTATGGCTACACCTTC
cdr3_aa: CAISESGQPGDYGYTF
j_call: TRBJ1-2
clone_size: -
d_call: TRBD1
v_call: TRBV10-3

cdr3_nt: TGCGCCAGCAGCTTGGGTCCCGGGACTAGCGGGGGTCACCAGTACTTC
cdr3_aa: CASSLGPGTSGGHQYF
j_call: TRBJ2-5
clone_size: -
d_call: TRBD2
v_call: TRBV5-1

cdr3_nt: TGTGCCAGCAGCGCCGGGACATCCCCCTACGAGCAGTACTTC
cdr3_aa: CASSAGTSPYEQYF
j_call: TRBJ2-7
clone_size: -
d_call: -
v_call: TRBV9

cdr3_nt: TGTGCCAGCAGCGTAGGGCTGGGAGAGGGGGAGACCCAGTACTTC
cdr3_aa: CASSVGLGEGETQYF
j_call: TRBJ2-5
clone_size: -
d_call: -
v_call: TRBV9

cdr3_nt: TGTGCCAGCTTTAGGGGTAAGGGCACAGATACGCAGTATTTT
cdr3_aa: CASFRGKGTDTQYF
j_call: TRBJ2-3
clone_size: -
d_call: -
v_call: TRBV2

cdr3_nt: TGTGCCAGCAGGGGTACAGGAAATACGTACACCTTC
cdr3_aa: CASRGTGNTYTF
j_call: TRBJ1-2
clone_size: -
d_call: -
v_call: TRBV2

cdr3_nt: TGCGCCAGCAGCCAAGAGGACAGGGGCCTCGCCCGCTCTGGAAACACCATATATTTT
cdr3_aa: CASSQEDRGLARSGNTIYF
j_call: TRBJ1-3
clone_size: once
d_call: TRBD1
v_call: TRBV4-1

cdr3_nt: TGTGCCTGGAGTTTGGGGGCTGGAAACACCATATATTTT
cdr3_aa: CAWSLGAGNTIYF
j_call: TRBJ1-3
clone_size: -
d_call: -
v_call: TRBV30

cdr3_nt: TGTGCCAGCAGCTTAAGCGGTCCTAACTATGGCTACACCTTC
cdr3_aa: CASSLSGPNYGYTF
j_call: TRBJ1-2
clone_size: -
d_call: -
v_call: TRBV16

cdr3_nt: TGTGCCAGTAGTATGGGCCGGACACCCTCACGGGATCAGCCCCAGCATTTT
cdr3_aa: CASSMGRTPSRDQPQHF
j_call: TRBJ1-5
clone_size: once
d_call: -
v_call: TRBV19

cdr3_nt: TGCGCCAGCAGTGTGGACACCTCTGGAAACACCATATATTTT
cdr3_aa: CASSVDTSGNTIYF
j_call: TRBJ1-3
clone_size: once
d_call: -
v_call: TRBV10-1

cdr3_nt: TGTGCCAGCAGCTCCCATGGACTAGCGGCAAGCCAAGAGACCCAGTACTTC
cdr3_aa: CASSSHGLAASQETQYF
j_call: TRBJ2-5
clone_size: -
d_call: TRBD2
v_call: TRBV7-2

cdr3_nt: TGTGCCATCGGCCCGGCGCCAGATACGCAGTATTTT
cdr3_aa: CAIGPAPDTQYF
j_call: TRBJ2-3
clone_size: once
d_call: -
v_call: TRBV10-3

cdr3_nt: TGTGCCAGCAGCGACCGGGACAGGGAACTACAATTT
cdr3_aa: CASSDRDRELQF
j_call: TRBJ1-4
clone_size: -
d_call: TRBD1
v_call: TRBV7-9

cdr3_nt: TGCGCCAGCAGCCAAAACTCGGTAGGGACAGGGGGTCTCGAGACCCAGTACTTC
cdr3_aa: CASSQNSVGTGGLETQYF
j_call: TRBJ2-5
clone_size: -
d_call: TRBD1
v_call: TRBV5-1

cdr3_nt: TGCGCCAGCAGCCCCCCTAGAGATACGCAGTATTTT
cdr3_aa: CASSPPRDTQYF
j_call: TRBJ2-3
clone_size: once
d_call: -
v_call: TRBV5-1

cdr3_nt: TGTGCCAGCAGCCTAGGTGGGGGCTCTGGAAACACCATATATTTT
cdr3_aa: CASSLGGGSGNTIYF
j_call: TRBJ1-3
clone_size: -
d_call: -
v_call: TRBV9

cdr3_nt: TGTGCCTGGAGGGCCCCGGGACAGGGGGCCCACGAGCAGTACTTC
cdr3_aa: CAWRAPGQGAHEQYF
j_call: TRBJ2-7
clone_size: -
d_call: TRBD1
v_call: TRBV30

cdr3_nt: TGTGCCTGGAACAGGGGGGAACGCTACGAGCAGTACTTC
cdr3_aa: CAWNRGERYEQYF
j_call: TRBJ2-7
clone_size: few
d_call: TRBD1
v_call: TRBV30

cdr3_nt: TGTGCCTGGAGTCGGGCTAGCGGATACAATGAGCAGTTCTTC
cdr3_aa: CAWSRASGYNEQFF
j_call: TRBJ2-1
clone_size: -
d_call: TRBD2
v_call: TRBV30

cdr3_nt: TGTGCCAGCAGTGATGCCTGGGAGACCCAGTACTTC
cdr3_aa: CASSDAWETQYF
j_call: TRBJ2-5
clone_size: -
d_call: -
v_call: TRBV6-1

cdr3_nt: TGTGCCAGCTCACCCTACCAGGGACAGGGGGCGCTGGGCTACACCTTC
cdr3_aa: CASSPYQGQGALGYTF
j_call: TRBJ1-2
clone_size: -
d_call: TRBD1
v_call: TRBV18

cdr3_nt: TGTGCCAGTAGTATAGGAGGAAACAATGAGCAGTTCTTC
cdr3_aa: CASSIGGNNEQFF
j_call: TRBJ2-1
clone_size: -
d_call: -
v_call: TRBV19

cdr3_nt: TGTGCCAGCAGCTTCTGGACCAGCGGATCGGCCGGGGAGCTGTTTTTT
cdr3_aa: CASSFWTSGSAGELFF
j_call: TRBJ2-2
clone_size: once
d_call: -
v_call: TRBV14

cdr3_nt: TGTGCCAGTAGTTTCACTGTTTCAGATACGCAGTATTTT
cdr3_aa: CASSFTVSDTQYF
j_call: TRBJ2-3
clone_size: few
d_call: -
v_call: TRBV19

cdr3_nt: TGTGCCAGCTCACCACCGAGCACGAATATACCCCACACAGATACGCAGTATTTT
cdr3_aa: CASSPPSTNIPHTDTQYF
j_call: TRBJ2-3
clone_size: -
d_call: -
v_call: TRBV18

cdr3_nt: TGTGCCAGCAGCCGGGGGACAGTCTCTGGAAACACCATATATTTT
cdr3_aa: CASSRGTVSGNTIYF
j_call: TRBJ1-3
clone_size: -
d_call: TRBD1
v_call: TRBV11-2

cdr3_nt: TGTGCCAGCAGCTTGCAGGGTCCGGAGACCCAGTACTTC
cdr3_aa: CASSLQGPETQYF
j_call: TRBJ2-5
clone_size: -
d_call: -
v_call: TRBV5-4

cdr3_nt: TGCGCCAGCAGCTTGGTGGGACCGGTCTACAATGAGCAGTTCTTC
cdr3_aa: CASSLVGPVYNEQFF
j_call: TRBJ2-1
clone_size: -
d_call: -
v_call: TRBV5-1

cdr3_nt: TGTGCCAGCAGCTTAATTCCGTACGAGCAGTACTTC
cdr3_aa: CASSLIPYEQYF
j_call: TRBJ2-7
clone_size: once
d_call: -
v_call: TRBV11-3

cdr3_nt: TGTGCCAGCAGCTTGGTCGATTCACCCCTCCACTTT
cdr3_aa: CASSLVDSPLHF
j_call: TRBJ1-6
clone_size: -
d_call: -
v_call: TRBV5-4

cdr3_nt: TGTGCCTGGAGTGTTCAAGCGGGAGGGGGCAATGAGCAGTTCTTC
cdr3_aa: CAWSVQAGGGNEQFF
j_call: TRBJ2-1
clone_size: -
d_call: TRBD2
v_call: TRBV30

cdr3_nt: TGTGCCAGCAGCCCCCCCGGCCCTGGGGCCAACGTCCTGACTTTC
cdr3_aa: CASSPPGPGANVLTF
j_call: TRBJ2-6
clone_size: -
d_call: -
v_call: TRBV13

cdr3_nt: TGCGCCACCGGAGGGACAGGGGGCTACGAGCAGTACTTC
cdr3_aa: CATGGTGGYEQYF
j_call: TRBJ2-7
clone_size: once
d_call: TRBD1
v_call: TRBV10-2

cdr3_nt: TGTGCCAGCTCACCACTGCCGCCCTTGGGGGCCAACGTCCTGACTTTC
cdr3_aa: CASSPLPPLGANVLTF
j_call: TRBJ2-6
clone_size: once
d_call: -
v_call: TRBV18

cdr3_nt: TGTGCCAGCAGCGTAGGAGGGCTTTCTACGCAGTATTTT
cdr3_aa: CASSVGGLSTQYF
j_call: TRBJ2-3
clone_size: -
d_call: -
v_call: TRBV9

cdr3_nt: TGCGCCAGCAGCCAAGAGGTCGGCGAGGGTGGCTACACCTTC
cdr3_aa: CASSQEVGEGGYTF
j_call: TRBJ1-2
clone_size: few
d_call: -
v_call: TRBV4-1

cdr3_nt: TGTGCCAGCAGTTACTTCGAGAGCTCTGGAAACACCATATATTTT
cdr3_aa: CASSYFESSGNTIYF
j_call: TRBJ1-3
clone_size: -
d_call: -
v_call: TRBV6-6

cdr3_nt: TGTGCCAGCACCAGATACGGCAGGGTTACCGGGGAGCTGTTTTTT
cdr3_aa: CASTRYGRVTGELFF
j_call: TRBJ2-2
clone_size: -
d_call: -
v_call: TRBV6-5

cdr3_nt: TGCAGCGTTGAAGAAGTAGTCGGGGCTTATGAGCAGTTCTTC
cdr3_aa: CSVEEVVGAYEQFF
j_call: TRBJ2-1
clone_size: -
d_call: -
v_call: TRBV29-1

cdr3_nt: TGTGCCAGCAGCTTAGATGAAGGGAGGGAGACCCAGTACTTC
cdr3_aa: CASSLDEGRETQYF
j_call: TRBJ2-5
clone_size: -
d_call: -
v_call: TRBV11-2

cdr3_nt: TGTGCCAGCAGTGAAAGGGCCATCTCACAGGATATGCAGTATTTT
cdr3_aa: CASSERAISQDMQYF
j_call: TRBJ2-3
clone_size: -
d_call: -
v_call: TRBV6-4

cdr3_nt: TGTGCCAGCAGTTTAGCAGGGCCCACAGATACGCAGTATTTT
cdr3_aa: CASSLAGPTDTQYF
j_call: TRBJ2-3
clone_size: -
d_call: -
v_call: TRBV27

cdr3_nt: TGTGCCAGAAGCCGGGGGCCCACAGATACGCAGTATTTT
cdr3_aa: CARSRGPTDTQYF
j_call: TRBJ2-3
clone_size: -
d_call: -
v_call: TRBV5-3